Listed here are 20 T cell receptor beta chains from one sample, sequenced in a study of T-cell reconstitution after alpha-beta-depleted transplantation in children. The authors prepared the TCRbeta library with unique molecular identifiers. Each CDR3 protein gets one entry after TCRdb re-called the PCR reads with MiXCR. This table has 450,000 to 600,000 distinct CDR3 sequences, about 33% appearing once. The specimen was PBMCs from the stem cell graft donor, collected from the stem cell graft. All receptors come from a human donor who donated a stem cell graft to a child with aplastic anemia.

The chain recombines TRBV5-1 with TRBJ2-5; a weak D match, TRBD1 (6 bases). The V gene's germline CDR1 is SGHRS and CDR2 YFSETQ. CDR3 size: 14 residues. Trimming pared 0 bases from V and 3 bases from J, leaving 9 bases between. As DNA, the CDR3 is TGCGCCAGCAGCTTGGGGCCAGGGGAAGAGACCCAGTACTTC. Translated: CASSLGPGEETQYF.

The V call is TRBV15, the J call TRBJ2-1; 11 bases are a match to TRBD1. The CDR3 covers 16 residues. Germline lookup yields CDR1 LNHNV and CDR2 YYDKDF (reference sequence). The trim removed 3 bases at V and 4 bases at J, leaving 5 bases unmatched. The CDR3 loop is CATSRDRGQAYNEQFF. The DNA for the CDR3 is TGTGCCACCAGCAGGGACAGGGGGCAGGCATACAATGAGCAGTTCTTC.

The rearrangement uses TRBV12-3 or TRBV12-4 and TRBJ2-7, with D unclear. The CDR3 totals 12 residues. V was clipped by 6 bases and J by 5 bases, with 11 bases between them. The CDR3 DNA sequence: TGTGCCAGCAGGGACGGGCCGGACGAGCAGTACTTC. It is translated as CASRDGPDEQYF.

In this sample, this clonotype turned up a few times. J is TRBJ1-3 and V is TRBV12-3 or TRBV12-4, with a weak D call TRBD1 (6 bases). This CDR3 spans 16 amino acids. V shed 3 bases and J shed 0 bases, with 12 bases lying between them. Written as DNA, the CDR3 is TGTGCCAGCAGTTTGGGGACACGGCTCTCTGGAAACACCATATATTTT. As protein: CASSLGTRLSGNTIYF.

The genes are TRBV6-1 and TRBJ2-3; a possible D gene is TRBD2 (5 bases). CDR1 is MNHNS, CDR2 SASEGT, per germline. The CDR3 is made up of 17 amino acids. V was clipped by 6 bases and J by 2 bases, with 21 bases between them. CDR3 region: CASSPEAPEDFTDTQYF. For the CDR3, the DNA is TGTGCCAGCAGCCCCGAGGCACCGGAGGACTTCACAGATACGCAGTATTTT.

This clonotype was detected only a few times. The V call is TRBV25-1, the J call TRBJ1-2; D might be TRBD1 (5 bases). Trimming left V 2 bases short and J 6 bases short, with 10 bases between. Germline V lookup: CDR1 MGHDK, CDR2 SYGVNS. The CDR3 is made up of 13 amino acids. CDR3 bases: TGTGCCAGCAGTGAACAGGGAGTCGATGGCTACACCTTC. It codes for CASSEQGVDGYTF.

The V gene is TRBV3-1, the J gene TRBJ1-1; possible D gene TRBD1, 6 bases. Germline V gives CDR1 LGHDT, CDR2 YNNKEL (reference sequence). This CDR3 is built from 16 residues. Trimming cost V 0 bases and J 4 bases, with 15 bases left between them. CDR3 nucleotide sequence: TGTGCCAGCAGCCAAGATCTCCTGGGGGCGAGCACTGAAGCTTTCTTT. This gives the protein CASSQDLLGASTEAFF.

This chain joins TRBV21-1 and TRBJ2-1. TRBV21-1 counts as a pseudogene. This CDR3 spans 14 amino acids. CDR3 sequence (DNA): TGTGCCAGCAGCAAAGTAGTTGGCTACAATGAGCAGTTCTTC. Translated: CASSKVVGYNEQFF.

This clonotype was recorded a few times. The CDR3 DNA reads TGTGCCAGCAGCCTCGCTAGCGGGGACTCCTACGAGCAGTACTTC. This encodes CASSLASGDSYEQYF. This rearrangement joins TRBV11-3 to TRBJ2-7; 9 positions match TRBD2. The CDR3 runs 15 residues. Germline CDR1 is SGHNT and CDR2 is YENEEA. The V and J ends lost 5 bases and 0 bases, in that order; junction bases with no gene match: 5.

J is TRBJ1-4 and V is TRBV28, with D unclear. Germline CDR1 and CDR2: MDHEN and SYDVKM. Trimming removed 8 bases from V and 4 bases from J, with 14 bases in between. The CDR3 totals 14 residues. DNA for the CDR3: TGTGCCAGCGCCATTGGTGGGGTTAATGAAAAACTGTTTTTT. Residues: CASAIGGVNEKLFF.

The rearrangement joins TRBV4-3 to TRBJ2-7; 7 nucleotides align to TRBD1. Germline CDR1 reads LGHNA; CDR2 reads YSLEER. V gave up 1 base and J gave up 3 bases; unmatched junction bases: 6. This CDR3 contains 15 residues. CDR3 DNA: TGCGCCAGCAGCCAAGTAAGGGGGCCACGCTACGAGCAGTACGTC. Protein: CASSQVRGPRYEQYV.

This clonotype was counted only a few times. The CDR3 region has the DNA TGCAGTGCGCACGGGACGGCCTCTGGAAACACCATATATTTT. Its protein is CSAHGTASGNTIYF. The genes are TRBV20-1 and TRBJ1-3; D possibly corresponds to TRBD1 (5 bases). Germline lookup yields CDR1 DFQATT and CDR2 SNEGSKA (reference sequence). Between the trimmed V and J ends, which lost 6 bases and 0 bases, there was a span of 12 bases. The CDR3 is 14 amino acids.

This clonotype has more than one count but fewer than ten. The genes are TRBV24-1 and TRBJ2-1; 8 nucleotides line up with TRBD1. CDR1 and CDR2 (germline): KGHDR, SFDVKD. The CDR3 contains 17 residues. J was trimmed by 1 base and V by 5 bases; bases with no gene match: 9. The CDR3 region is CATSGVRTGRSYNEQFF. In DNA, the CDR3 is TGTGCCACCAGTGGCGTCAGGACAGGGAGGTCCTACAATGAGCAGTTCTTC.

This clonotype turned up a few times. This sequence joins TRBV12-3 or TRBV12-4 and TRBJ1-2, with a tentative D call TRBD1 (5 bases). The V gene lost 8 bases and the J gene lost 6 bases, with 13 bases spanning the gap. The CDR3 is 12 residues long. The CDR3 DNA reads TGTGCCAGCGGGGGTCTCGGGGATGGCTACACCTTC. Amino acids: CASGGLGDGYTF.

The chain carries TRBV12-3 or TRBV12-4 and TRBJ2-2; 15 bases align to TRBD2. Unmatched junction bases numbered 5, after V lost 7 bases and J lost 2 bases. The CDR3 spans 17 residues. CDR3 bases: TGTGCCAGCAATCCGGGACTAGCGGGAGGTAACACCGGGGAGCTGTTTTTT. Translated: CASNPGLAGGNTGELFF.

The gene calls are TRBV7-6 and TRBJ1-1, with unresolved D. Trimming removed 0 bases at V and 1 base at J, with 9 bases between. CDR1 is SGHVS, CDR2 FNYEAQ, per germline. CDR3 size: 15 residues. The CDR3 region is CASSLAIHPNTEAFF. DNA of the CDR3: TGTGCCAGCAGCTTAGCTATCCACCCGAACACTGAAGCTTTCTTT.

The J gene is TRBJ2-5, the V gene TRBV30; D gene unclear. Germline V gene sequence: CDR1 GTSNPN, CDR2 SVGIG (reference sequence). Trimming cost V 2 bases and J 7 bases, with 5 bases left between them. The CDR3 totals 10 residues. CDR3 in DNA: TGTGCCTGGAGTTTGGGGACCCAGTACTTC. It translates to CAWSLGTQYF.

This clonotype was recorded a few times. The chain combines TRBV7-8 with TRBJ2-1, with D tentatively TRBD2 (6 bases). CDR1 is SGHVS, CDR2 FQNEAQ, per germline. This CDR3 has 15 residues. Trimming shortened V by 10 bases and J by 0 bases, and 16 bases separated the two germline ends. The CDR3 bases are TGTGCCATCCCCCGCGGGGCGAGCTCCTACAATGAGCAGTTCTTC. Its protein is CAIPRGASSYNEQFF.

This clonotype was detected once. The V gene is TRBV5-6, the J gene TRBJ2-3, with a weak D call TRBD2 (6 bases). Per the germline V gene, CDR1 is SGHDT and CDR2 is YYEEEE. The CDR3 is made up of 14 amino acids. The V end was cut by 7 bases, the J end by 3 bases, with 15 bases between. CDR3 in DNA: TGTGCCAGCGCGCAGACTAGGAGGACAGATACGCAGTATTTT. It specifies CASAQTRRTDTQYF.

The chain has TRBV20-1 and TRBJ2-7, with TRBD1 as a possible D gene (6 bases). V lost 2 bases and J lost 3, with 11 bases in between. CDR3 length: 13 residues. Germline CDR1 is DFQATT and CDR2 is SNEGSKA (reference sequence). CDR3 nucleotide sequence: TGCAGTGCTAGAAGGGGACAAAACTACGAGCAGTACTTC. It yields the protein CSARRGQNYEQYF.